This section outlines one T cell receptor beta chain sequence together with its context. Germline V gives CDR1 ENHRY, CDR2 SYGVKD. This CDR3 has 14 amino acids. Trimming left V 6 bases short and J 3 bases short, with 15 bases between. TCRdb keeps only in-frame clones here, not all; method: immunoSEQ multiplex PCR. The table lists 120,000 or so clones, 75% to 95% of them singletons. The sample is drawn from a study of T cell responses to AZD1222 COVID-19 vaccine. Study background: Second doses were pooled across both intervals (about 4 or about 12 weeks).

The source material was peripheral blood, sampled on day 0 of AZD1222 vaccination. This chain joins TRBV10-3 and TRBJ2-7; D possibly matches TRBD1 or TRBD2 (7 bases each). The receptor comes from an adult in good health. The CDR3 coding sequence is TGTGCCATCAGAGGTACAGGGGAGGGCTACGAGCAGTACTTC. Its translation: CAIRGTGEGYEQYF.